The 7 T cell receptor beta chains in this list originate from one sample, sequenced in a study of CD8+CD57+ T cells in acquired aplastic anemia. Genomic DNA acted as the template from which TCR beta VDJ combination and CDR3 sequence profiling were carried out. TCRdb itself ran the reads through MiXCR, one entry per CDR3 protein. The sample yields about 210,000 distinct CDR3 sequences, approximately 35% seen once. Material: sorted CD4+, CD8+, or CD8+CD57+ T cells (not recorded which) from PBMCs. The receptors derive from a human donor in good health, serving as a control.

In its sample, this clonotype was seen many times. This chain uses TRBV20-1 with TRBJ2-7; D not certain. The ends were cut back, 0 bases at V and 0 bases at J, with 9 bases in the middle. CDR1 DFQATT and CDR2 SNEGSKA come from the germline V gene (reference sequence). The CDR3 length is 14 residues. The CDR3 here is CSAREFGSSYEQYF. The CDR3 DNA reads as TGCAGTGCTAGAGAATTTGGCAGCTCCTACGAGCAGTACTTC.

The chain carries TRBV10-3 and TRBJ1-6, with 7 nucleotides matching TRBD1. The CDR3 is made up of 16 amino acids. The V gene end was trimmed by 6 bases and the J gene end by 3 bases; junction bases not matched to a gene: 8. Per the germline V gene, CDR1 is ENHRY and CDR2 is SYGVKD. CDR3 sequence: CAISRDRLLYNSPLHF. In DNA, the CDR3 is TGTGCCATCAGCCGGGACAGACTGCTCTATAATTCACCCCTCCACTTT.

J is TRBJ2-3 and V is TRBV4-1, with D possibly being TRBD1 or TRBD2 (6 bases each). V lost 3 bases and J 2 bases, leaving 12 bases between the germline ends. The CDR3 extends over 15 amino acids. Germline V lookup: CDR1 MGHRA, CDR2 YSYEKL. CDR3 coding DNA: TGCGCCAGCAGCCAGCAGGGGAGGATCACAGATACGCAGTATTTT. It encodes CASSQQGRITDTQYF.

A few counts support this clonotype. The junction differs from germline at one of its ends, possibly a read error. The chain carries TRBV2 and TRBJ2-6; D might be TRBD2 (7 bases). CDR3 length: 13 amino acids. CDR1 SNHLY and CDR2 FYNNEI come from the germline V gene. DNA for the CDR3: TGTGCCAGCGGTAGGGGAGGGGGCAACGTCCTGACTTTC. Translation: CASGRGGGNVLTF.

Turning to this clonotype: A clone one base away is much larger, so this may be a read error. The chain employs TRBV5-6 and TRBJ2-3; D remains unclear. This CDR3 is built from 14 residues. The germline V gene has CDR1 SGHDT and CDR2 YYEEEE. CDR3 bases: TGTGCCAGCACCGACGGGCCTACCACATATACGCAGTATTTT. This translates into CASTDGPTTYTQYF.

This clonotype was seen many times. J is TRBJ2-7 and V is TRBV5-1; possible D gene TRBD1, 5 bases. Trimming shortened V by 4 bases and J by 2 bases, and 13 bases separated the two germline ends. Germline CDR1 and CDR2: SGHRS and YFSETQ. The CDR3 loop spans 14 amino acids. The CDR3 region is CASSAQGGTYEQYF. In DNA, the CDR3 is TGCGCCAGCAGCGCCCAGGGTGGAACCTACGAGCAGTACTTC.

This clonotype was counted only a few times. The chain joins TRBV20-1 to TRBJ1-2; no definite D call. Per germline, CDR1 DFQATT and CDR2 SNEGSKA (reference sequence). Trimming cost V 4 bases and J 5 bases, with 11 bases left between them. The CDR3 sequence is 12 residues long. CDR3 coding DNA: TGCAGTGCTAACGGCAGAGTGTATGGCTACACCTTC. Encoded protein: CSANGRVYGYTF.